A selection of T cell receptor beta chains follows, all from one sample in a study of T cell responses to AZD1222 COVID-19 vaccine. Sequencing was performed with immunoSEQ multiplex PCR; in TCRdb, only in-frame clones are kept and a portion is missing. The listing records over 140,000 clones. The sequenced material came from peripheral blood. These receptors were obtained from an adult in good health. The CDR3 runs from the conserved cysteine through the conserved F or W. Each record gives: D gene, V gene, J gene, CDR3 protein, CDR3 DNA. D genes are given only for firm matches.

>TRBD1|TRBV5-1|TRBJ2-1
CASSLAKGARYNEQFF
TGCGCCAGCAGCTTGGCGAAGGGGGCGCGATACAATGAGCAGTTCTTC
>.|TRBV20-1|TRBJ1-5
CSASGSNQPQHF
TGCAGTGCTAGTGGAAGCAATCAGCCCCAGCATTTT
>.|TRBV15|TRBJ2-7
CATSRDTVHEQYF
TGTGCCACCAGCAGAGATACGGTCCACGAGCAGTACTTC
>TRBD1|TRBV27|TRBJ1-2
CASSFGQGAGGYTF
TGTGCCAGCAGTTTCGGACAGGGGGCGGGGGGCTACACCTTC
>TRBD1|TRBV7-2|TRBJ2-6
CASSLDRTGSTGANVLTF
TGTGCCAGCAGCTTAGATCGGACAGGGTCAACTGGGGCCAACGTCCTGACTTTC
>.|TRBV7-8|TRBJ1-1
CASSLEQGQKAFF
TGTGCCAGCAGCTTAGAACAGGGTCAAAAAGCTTTCTTT
>TRBD1|TRBV14|TRBJ2-3
CASSQTGTVKRDTQYF
TGTGCCAGCAGCCAAACCGGGACAGTAAAGCGGGATACGCAGTATTTT
>.|TRBV27|TRBJ2-7
CASSLSWGTGAHEQYF
TGTGCCAGCAGTTTATCTTGGGGGACCGGGGCCCACGAGCAGTACTTC
>.|TRBV7-9|TRBJ2-5
CASSFRTVEETQYF
TGTGCCAGCAGCTTCCGGACAGTCGAAGAGACCCAGTACTTC
>TRBD2|TRBV4-1|TRBJ2-3
CASSPSGGFTDTQYF
TGCGCCAGCAGCCCTAGCGGGGGGTTCACAGATACGCAGTATTTT
>TRBD1|TRBV2|TRBJ2-7
CASRVQGASYEQYF
TGTGCCAGCAGGGTACAGGGGGCGTCCTACGAGCAGTACTTC
>.|TRBV5-6|TRBJ1-2
CASSLGNNYGYTF
TGTGCCAGCAGCTTGGGGAATAACTATGGCTACACCTTC
>.|TRBV6-5|TRBJ1-3
CASSYSRSGGNTIYF
TGTGCCAGCAGTTACTCGAGATCGGGAGGAAACACCATATATTTT
>.|TRBV7-9|TRBJ1-2
CASSFEEGASGGYTF
TGTGCCAGCAGCTTTGAAGAGGGCGCGTCGGGCGGCTACACCTTC
>.|TRBV3-1/TRBV3-2|TRBJ1-2
CASSQVSGGLGYTF
TGTGCCAGCAGCCAAGTTTCCGGCGGGCTGGGCTACACCTTC
>TRBD1|TRBV30|TRBJ2-7
CAWSNRGTGTYEQYF
TGTGCCTGGAGCAACAGAGGGACAGGGACCTACGAGCAGTACTTC
>.|TRBV10-1|TRBJ1-1
CASSEQGKGKTEAFF
TGCGCCAGCAGTGAGCAGGGAAAAGGGAAAACTGAAGCTTTCTTT
>.|TRBV7-2|TRBJ1-5
CASSRGLARGNQPQHF
TGTGCCAGCAGCAGAGGCCTCGCGCGGGGCAATCAGCCCCAGCATTTT
>TRBD1|TRBV29-1|TRBJ1-2
CSAPIADRDGNYGYTF
TGCAGCGCACCGATAGCTGACAGGGATGGAAACTATGGCTACACCTTC
>.|TRBV6-5|TRBJ1-1
CASSYTGDWNTEAFF
TGTGCCAGCAGTTACACGGGGGACTGGAACACTGAAGCTTTCTTT
>.|TRBV6-1|TRBJ2-1
CASSESRIGEQFF
TGTGCCAGCAGTGAGTCTAGAATCGGTGAGCAGTTCTTC
>TRBD2|TRBV29-1|TRBJ2-3
CSVEDPGRGNPDTQYF
TGCAGCGTTGAAGATCCAGGGCGGGGGAATCCAGATACGCAGTATTTT
>.|TRBV13|TRBJ2-5
CASSLARTASIQETQYF
TGTGCCAGCAGCTTAGCCCGGACAGCCAGTATTCAAGAGACCCAGTACTTC
>.|TRBV7-9|TRBJ1-1
CASSSGWNTEAFF
TGTGCCAGCAGCTCAGGGTGGAACACTGAAGCTTTCTTT
>TRBD1|TRBV9|TRBJ2-7
CASSADRASYEQYF
TGTGCCAGCAGCGCCGACAGGGCCTCCTACGAGCAGTACTTC
>.|TRBV5-6|TRBJ1-2
CASSSKRVQGPTYLLHYTF
TGTGCCAGCAGCTCCAAGAGGGTCCAGGGGCCAACCTATCTACTCCACTACACCTTC
>.|TRBV12-3/TRBV12-4|TRBJ1-1
CASSLGPATEAFF
TGTGCCAGCAGTTTAGGTCCAGCAACTGAAGCTTTCTTT
>.|TRBV5-6|TRBJ2-2
CASSLSGGRSTGELFF
TGTGCCAGCAGCTTGTCTGGGGGCAGGAGCACCGGGGAGCTGTTTTTT
>.|TRBV11-3|TRBJ1-1
CASSPRQAVNTEAFF
TGTGCCAGCAGCCCCCGACAGGCCGTGAACACTGAAGCTTTCTTT
>.|TRBV30|TRBJ1-5
CAWSFGSWGQPQHF
TGTGCCTGGAGTTTCGGGAGTTGGGGTCAGCCCCAGCATTTT
>TRBD1|TRBV10-2|TRBJ2-2
CARQDRERVTGELFF
TGCGCCAGACAGGACAGGGAGCGAGTCACCGGGGAGCTGTTTTTT
>.|TRBV2|TRBJ1-6
CASSEALSVPYLNSPLHF
TGTGCCAGCAGTGAAGCGCTTTCGGTCCCATACCTCAATTCACCCCTCCACTTT
>TRBD1|TRBV6-2/TRBV6-3|TRBJ2-7
CASSYETGVWGYF
TGTGCCAGCAGTTACGAGACAGGGGTGTGGGGCTACTTC
>TRBD1|TRBV28|TRBJ1-5
CASIQGVGQPQHF
TGTGCCAGCATCCAGGGGGTTGGACAGCCCCAGCATTTT
>.|TRBV11-3|TRBJ2-5
CASSLGETQYF
TGTGCCAGCAGCTTAGGAGAGACCCAGTACTTC
>.|TRBV7-8|TRBJ2-3
CASSLGAGESDTQYF
TGTGCCAGCAGCTTAGGGGCAGGGGAAAGTGATACGCAGTATTTT
>.|TRBV6-1|TRBJ1-3
CASSEGRYTIYF
TGTGCCAGCAGTGAAGGACGGTACACCATATATTTT
>.|TRBV29-1|TRBJ1-3
CSVERDFSGNTIYF
TGCAGCGTTGAGAGGGACTTCTCTGGAAACACCATATATTTT
>.|TRBV7-2|TRBJ1-5
CASSLGGQFNQPQHF
TGTGCCAGCAGCTTAGGAGGACAGTTCAATCAGCCCCAGCATTTT
>.|TRBV2|TRBJ1-1
CASRLGGETEAFF
TGTGCCAGCAGACTGGGGGGGGAGACTGAAGCTTTCTTT
>TRBD2|TRBV11-2|TRBJ2-5
CASSFQGLAGKQETQYF
TGTGCCAGCAGCTTCCAGGGACTAGCGGGAAAACAAGAGACCCAGTACTTC
>.|TRBV6-1|TRBJ1-3
CASSEVFRAGKGNTIYF
TGTGCCAGCAGTGAGGTGTTTCGGGCAGGCAAAGGAAACACCATATATTTT
>TRBD1|TRBV18|TRBJ2-1
CASSLGQGAGNNEQFF
TGTGCCAGCTCATTGGGACAGGGGGCTGGTAACAATGAGCAGTTCTTC
>TRBD1|TRBV19|TRBJ1-1
CASSSTGDTEAFF
TGTGCCAGTAGCTCAACAGGGGACACTGAAGCTTTCTTT
>TRBD1|TRBV7-3|TRBJ2-2
CASRTGTYSGELFF
TGTGCCAGCAGGACAGGGACGTATTCCGGGGAGCTGTTTTTT
>.|TRBV11-2|TRBJ2-2
CASSLRPGQNTGELFF
TGTGCCAGCAGCCTTCGGCCGGGACAGAACACCGGGGAGCTGTTTTTT
>.|TRBV19|TRBJ1-4
CASSIVSRGGEKLFF
TGTGCCAGTAGTATAGTGTCCAGGGGCGGTGAAAAACTGTTTTTT
>.|TRBV4-2|TRBJ1-2
CASSPQTATPRYGYTF
TGTGCCAGCAGCCCCCAAACCGCGACACCCCGCTATGGCTACACCTTC